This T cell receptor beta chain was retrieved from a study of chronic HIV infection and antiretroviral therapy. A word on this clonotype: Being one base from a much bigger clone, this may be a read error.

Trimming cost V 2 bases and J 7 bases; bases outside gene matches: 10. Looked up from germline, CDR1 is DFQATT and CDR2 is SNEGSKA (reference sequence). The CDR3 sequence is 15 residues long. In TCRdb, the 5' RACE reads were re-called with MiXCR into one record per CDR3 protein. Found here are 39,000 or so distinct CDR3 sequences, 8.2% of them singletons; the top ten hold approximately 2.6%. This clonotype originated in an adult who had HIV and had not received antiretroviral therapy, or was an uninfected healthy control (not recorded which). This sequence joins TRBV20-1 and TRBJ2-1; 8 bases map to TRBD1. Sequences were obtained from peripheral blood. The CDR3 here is CSARQSRDRTNEQFF. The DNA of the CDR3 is TGCAGTGCTAGACAGTCGCGGGACAGGACGAATGAGCAGTTCTTC.